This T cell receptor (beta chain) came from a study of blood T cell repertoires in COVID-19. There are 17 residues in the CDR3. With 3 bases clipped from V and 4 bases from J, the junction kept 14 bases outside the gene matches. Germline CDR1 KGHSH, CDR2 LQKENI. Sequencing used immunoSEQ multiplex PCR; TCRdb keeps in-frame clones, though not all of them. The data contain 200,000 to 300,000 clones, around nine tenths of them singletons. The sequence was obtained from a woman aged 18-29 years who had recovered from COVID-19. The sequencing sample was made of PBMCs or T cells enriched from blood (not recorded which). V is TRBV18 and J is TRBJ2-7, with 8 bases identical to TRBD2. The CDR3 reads CASSPGGLLSGRYEQYF. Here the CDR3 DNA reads TGTGCCAGCTCACCGGGAGGTCTACTGAGCGGGAGATACGAGCAGTACTTC. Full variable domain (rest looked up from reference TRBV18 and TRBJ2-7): NAGVMQNPRHLVRRRGQEARLRCSPMKGHSHVYWYRQLPEEGLKFMVYLQKENIIDESGMPKERFSAEFPKEGPSILRIQQVVRGDSAAYFCASSPGGLLSGRYEQYFGPGTRLTVT.